This TCR beta chain was captured in a study of T cell responses to AZD1222 COVID-19 vaccine. The study, taken as a whole, reports: At 160-218 and 743-854, vaccine-associated CD4 TCRs were dominant, and they spanned spike. Close to half of all spike-specific TCRs reportedly target regions of the variants that are unmutated.

Germline V gives CDR1 SGDLS, CDR2 YYNGEE. Trimming shortened V by 0 bases and J by 3 bases, and 18 bases separated the two germline ends. CDR3 length equals 17 residues. Of note for this clone: Antigen specificity is unknown.

Assay used: immunoSEQ multiplex PCR; TCRdb lists only in-frame clones, some missing. The sample shows 98,000 or so clones, 93% of them seen only once. The source of this sequence is an adult in good health. The chain links TRBV9 to TRBJ2-5; tentatively, D is TRBD2 (5 bases). Here the sequenced sample was peripheral blood, taken on day 0 of AZD1222 vaccination. This CDR3 reads CASSVGIVDGLEETQYF. The CDR3 DNA follows: TGTGCCAGCAGCGTAGGAATCGTGGATGGACTCGAAGAGACCCAGTACTTC. Together with reference TRBV9 and TRBJ2-5, the CDR3 gives the full variable domain: DSGVTQTPKHLITATGQRVTLRCSPRSGDLSVYWYQQSLDQGLQFLIQYYNGEERAKGNILERFSAQQFPDLHSELNLSSLELGDSALYFCASSVGIVDGLEETQYFGPGTRLLVL.